Given below is one T cell receptor (beta chain) in context. Its antigen is undetermined. V was trimmed by 0 bases and J by 5 bases, leaving 20 bases between them. The length of the CDR3 is 17 residues. CDR1 is ENHRY and CDR2 is SYGVKD in the germline V gene. The sample providers were healthy Caucasian people from Russia, aged about 6 to 100. The entry originates in a study of blood T cells in healthy people across ages. Overall study results and limits: Per million T cells, TCR beta diversity dropped about linearly as age rose.

Alongside a J-beta primer mix, a sample-barcoded 5' primer served in a second PCR lasting roughly 7 to 12 cycles. Template switching added a 12-random-nucleotide identifier to every cDNA molecule. TCRdb re-analysed the 5' RACE reads in MiXCR, keeping a single row per CDR3 protein. The data hold roughly 1,500,000 distinct CDR3 sequences, with roughly 32% observed a single time. The sequence derives from a woman aged 25 to 39 in good health. What was sequenced was blood. This chain links TRBV10-3 with TRBJ2-7, with a tentative D call TRBD2 (7 bases). In nucleotides, the CDR3 is TGTGCCATCAGTGAGTCAGGGGGGGGACTCAACGACCACGAGCAGTACTTC. Translating gives CAISESGGGLNDHEQYF.